This T cell receptor (beta chain) was recorded in a study of OX40 agonist ivuxolimab in advanced cancers. The wider study: Patients receiving dose escalation had hepatocellular carcinoma, melanoma, renal cell or head and neck cancer. Of mixed ages from about 20 to 90 and averaging about 60 years, the group was roughly 83% male.

CDR3 length: 13 residues. V lost 0 bases and J 3 bases, leaving 7 bases between the germline ends. Germline CDR1 SGDLS, CDR2 YYNGEE. Turning to this clone: Other DNA variants within this sample encode the same CDR3.

Peripheral blood came from all dose cohorts at three timepoints. Sequenced by immunoSEQ multiplex PCR; TCRdb stores in-frame clones only, minus some. Of about 36,000 clones in the sample, around three quarters were seen once. This TCR was recovered from an adult with an advanced solid tumor such as melanoma, head and neck, liver or kidney cancer. Sequencing was performed on CD4+ or CD8+ T cells sorted from blood, taken in a trial of the OX40 agonist ivuxolimab. The V call is TRBV9, the J call TRBJ2-7; D not resolved. The CDR3 nucleotides are TGTGCCAGCAGCGTAGACCTGAGCTACGAGCAGTACTTC. Amino acids: CASSVDLSYEQYF.